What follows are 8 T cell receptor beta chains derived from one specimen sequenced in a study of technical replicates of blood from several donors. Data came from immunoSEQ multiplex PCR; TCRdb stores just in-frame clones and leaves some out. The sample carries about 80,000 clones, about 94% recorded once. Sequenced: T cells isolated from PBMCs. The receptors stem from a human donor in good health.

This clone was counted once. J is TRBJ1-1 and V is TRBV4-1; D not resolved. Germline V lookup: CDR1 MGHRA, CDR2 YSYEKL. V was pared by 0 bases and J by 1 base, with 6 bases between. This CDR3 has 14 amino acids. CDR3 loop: CASSQDTTNTEAFF. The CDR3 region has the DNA TGCGCCAGCAGCCAAGATACAACGAACACTGAAGCTTTCTTT.

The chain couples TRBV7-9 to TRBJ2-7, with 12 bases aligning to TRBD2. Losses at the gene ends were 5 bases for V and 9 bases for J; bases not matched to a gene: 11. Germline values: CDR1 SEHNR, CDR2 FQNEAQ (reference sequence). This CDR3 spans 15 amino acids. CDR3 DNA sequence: TGTGCCAGCAGCCCGTGGACTAGCGGGATTGAGGGGCAGTACTTC. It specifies CASSPWTSGIEGQYF.

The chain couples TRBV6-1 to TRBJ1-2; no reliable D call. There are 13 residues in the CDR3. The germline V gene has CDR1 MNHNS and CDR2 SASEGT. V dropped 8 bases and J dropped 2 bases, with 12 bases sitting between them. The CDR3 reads CASWSGNNYGYTF. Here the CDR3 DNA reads TGTGCCAGCTGGTCAGGTAACAACTATGGCTACACCTTC.

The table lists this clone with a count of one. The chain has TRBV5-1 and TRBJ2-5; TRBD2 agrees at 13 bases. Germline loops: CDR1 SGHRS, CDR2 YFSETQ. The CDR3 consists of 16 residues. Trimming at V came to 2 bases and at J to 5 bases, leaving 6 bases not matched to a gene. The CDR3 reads CASSFGLAGDGETQYF. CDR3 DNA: TGCGCCAGCAGCTTCGGACTAGCGGGAGACGGGGAGACCCAGTACTTC.

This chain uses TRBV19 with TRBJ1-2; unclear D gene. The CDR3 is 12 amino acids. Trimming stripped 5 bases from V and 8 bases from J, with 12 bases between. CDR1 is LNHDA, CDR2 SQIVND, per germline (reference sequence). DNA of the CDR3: TGTGCCAGTAGTCGAGGGTTTGAGGGCTACACCTTC. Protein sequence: CASSRGFEGYTF.

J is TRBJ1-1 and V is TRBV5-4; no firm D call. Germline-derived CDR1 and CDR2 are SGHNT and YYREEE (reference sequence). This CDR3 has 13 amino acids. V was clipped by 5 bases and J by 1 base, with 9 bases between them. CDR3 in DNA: TGTGCCAGCAGACCTAACCAGAACACTGAAGCTTTCTTT. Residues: CASRPNQNTEAFF.

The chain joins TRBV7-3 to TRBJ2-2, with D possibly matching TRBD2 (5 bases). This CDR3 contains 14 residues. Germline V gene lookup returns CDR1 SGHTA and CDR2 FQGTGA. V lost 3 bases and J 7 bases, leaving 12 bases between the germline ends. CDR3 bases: TGTGCCAGCAGCTTTGGTGGGAGACTCGGGGAGCTGTTTTTT. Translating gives CASSFGGRLGELFF.

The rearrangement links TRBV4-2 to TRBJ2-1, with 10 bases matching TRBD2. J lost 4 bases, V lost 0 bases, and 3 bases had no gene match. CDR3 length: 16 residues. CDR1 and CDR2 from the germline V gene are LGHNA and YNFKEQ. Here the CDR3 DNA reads TGTGCCAGCAGCCAAGATACAGCGGGAGGGTACAATGAGCAGTTCTTC. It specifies CASSQDTAGGYNEQFF.